This T cell receptor (beta chain) originates from a study of shared clonotypes between healthy human individuals. The V and J ends lost 6 bases and 5 bases respectively, with 9 bases between them. CDR3 size: 11 residues. Per the germline V gene, CDR1 is SQVTM and CDR2 is ANQGSEA. The data were produced by immunoSEQ multiplex PCR, yet TCRdb's version contains in-frame clones alone and is incomplete. The profile shows some 1 million clones, approximately 76% of them singletons. This TCR came from a man younger than 30 in good health. The chain joins TRBV29-1 to TRBJ2-3; D is undetermined. The sample comprised memory CD4+ T cells sorted from blood. Indicated subset: CD45RA-negative fraction. Here the CDR3 DNA reads TGCAGCGTCCGACTCCTAGATACGCAGTATTTT. Encoded protein: CSVRLLDTQYF.